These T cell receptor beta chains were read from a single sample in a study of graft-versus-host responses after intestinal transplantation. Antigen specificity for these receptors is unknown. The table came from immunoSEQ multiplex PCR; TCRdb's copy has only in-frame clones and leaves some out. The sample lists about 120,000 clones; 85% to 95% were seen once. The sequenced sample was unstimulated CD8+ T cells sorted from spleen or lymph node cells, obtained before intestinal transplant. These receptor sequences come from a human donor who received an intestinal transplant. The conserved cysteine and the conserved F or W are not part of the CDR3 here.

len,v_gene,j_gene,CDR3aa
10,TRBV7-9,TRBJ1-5,ARGRRDQPQH
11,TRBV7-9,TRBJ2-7,ASNSGGAYEQY
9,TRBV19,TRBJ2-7,ASGQGYEQY
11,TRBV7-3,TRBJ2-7,ASSLTGGYEQY
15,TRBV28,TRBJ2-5,ASSLGLAGPYQETQY
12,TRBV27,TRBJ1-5,ASSLSGGNQPQH
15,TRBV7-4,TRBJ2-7,ASSLAQRARFSYEQY
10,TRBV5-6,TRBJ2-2,ASSLLTGELF
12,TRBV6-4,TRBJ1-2,ASSDFDRGHGYT
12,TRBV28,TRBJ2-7,ASSLLAGGGEQY
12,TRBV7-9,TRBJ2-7,ASSLVGAVNEQY
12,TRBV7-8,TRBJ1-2,ASSLYQVDYGYT
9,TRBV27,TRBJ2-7,ASSFGYEQY
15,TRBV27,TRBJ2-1,ASSLSSGGRTYNEQF
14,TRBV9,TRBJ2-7,ASSVGVDPNSYEQY
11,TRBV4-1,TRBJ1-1,ASSGGESPEAF
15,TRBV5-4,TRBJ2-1,ASSSPGLSSRDNEQF
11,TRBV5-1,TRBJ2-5,ASSFYRGETQY